This entry describes one T cell receptor (beta chain). Which antigen it targets is not known. No base quality information exists; no much larger clone differs at one position. Systemically healthy Caucasian individuals from Russia, roughly 40 in total and aged roughly 6 to 100 years, were included as donors. Approximately 10 milliliters of peripheral blood were collected from each donor into EDTA-treated Vacutainer tubes. Ficoll-Paque density-gradient centrifugation was used to isolate PBMCs, with at least 6.5 million per sample. Total RNA was extracted from PBMCs with Trizol reagent, with at least 5 micrograms obtained per sample. For every donor, an aliquot of PBMCs went through flow cytometry to measure the percentages of naive CD45RAhigh/CD27high T cells. There are 17 amino acids in the CDR3, from cysteine to phenylalanine inclusive. The retained sequence is limited to the CDR3, 51 bases, with the frame set at the first base. Germline trimming amounts to 1 base on V and 10 bases on J, with 15 as the count of junction bases outside the gene matches. The germline V gene sets CDR1 to ENHRY and CDR2 to SYGVKD.

These data originate in a study of blood T cells in healthy people across ages (dated by TCRdb to between 2014 and 2017). Regarding the complete study: In model experiments, roughly one uniquely barcoded TCR beta cDNA molecule per two T cells was captured by template switching. Using deep sequencing normalized with unique cDNA molecular identifiers, the study measured how TCR beta repertoire diversity changes with age. Four age groups were formed from the donors: young (average approximately 15 years), middle-aged (approximately 39), aged (62) and long-lived (less than 85). To avoid experimental bias, donors of different ages were spread randomly across the sequencing lanes. Two additional independent replicas of 1 million unique cDNA reads from the same blood draw were analyzed for two donors (one aged 18 to 29 and one aged 80 or older).

Libraries were constructed by 5' RACE. The sample was run on an Illumina HiSeq 2500. The second PCR ran for roughly 7 to 11 cycles and used a J-beta primer mix along with a sample-barcoded 5' primer. Each TCR beta cDNA molecule received a unique molecular identifier from a template-switch 5' adaptor carrying 12 random nucleotides. Each sample yielded at least 2.5 million CDR3-containing paired-end reads. First-strand cDNA was synthesized from all RNA with the Mint cDNA synthesis kit, primed by a TRBC-specific oligonucleotide. Following uracil-DNA glycosylase treatment, a first 18-cycle PCR with universal primers M1SS and BC2_uni_R was performed on all cDNA. Turning to the authors' computational methods: Normalization of each sample was performed by random selection of 1 million high-quality reads, each carrying a distinct molecular identifier. Reads sharing molecular identifiers were discarded rather than binned into consensus sequences. CDR3 identification, clonotype clustering and error correction used MiTCR with a Q25 quality threshold and the strictest error-elimination algorithm. A nonparametric unseen species model with Euler transformation was used to estimate a lower bound on total TCR beta diversity. Through fastp at Q25 and MiXCR, TCRdb rebuilt clones from the public reads, retaining in-frame beta chains. Identical CDR3 protein sequences are pooled into one entry, listed with their most common genes and DNA. TCRdb's processing, not the authors', yielded these V and J calls. Across this sample there are roughly 1.6 million distinct CDR3 sequences, with almost 35% seen only once. The ten largest clonotypes hold roughly 12% of the sample.

The study at large found these results: The long-lived group showed more naive CD4+ T cells, fewer expanded clones and increased TCR diversity than the aged group, suggesting age selection. Because the CMV infection status of the donors was unknown, age-related changes in expanded clonotypes may potentially have been confounded. Estimates of total diversity based on one million sequenced T cells were regarded as lower bounds and as underestimates. Because profiling used bulk unsorted PBMCs, naive and antigen-experienced compartments could not be compared conclusively. Observed TCR beta diversity correlated strongly with the percentage of naive T cells measured by flow cytometry. As age increased, observed TCR beta diversity per million T cells dropped in a roughly linear way, and a significant reduction was already evident by age about 40.

The chain joins TRBV10-3 to TRBJ1-1; the junction holds 10 bases that match TRBD1. The source material was blood. The receptor was derived from a young woman in good health. The CDR3 loop reads CAISEFKSTGTGDRAFF. Here is the DNA: TGTGCCATCAGTGAGTTTAAATCTACCGGGACAGGGGATAGAGCTTTCTTT.